What follows describes a single TCR beta chain. Its antigen is not known. The sample belongs to a study of breast tumors, draining lymph nodes, adjacent tissues. TCRdb processed the multiplex PCR reads anew with MiXCR; each CDR3 protein has one entry. This sample has approximately 300,000 distinct CDR3 sequences, with 30% to 35% found just once. Study observations and caveats: The lymph node origin of tumor T cells was framed as consistent with a hypothesis, not demonstrated.

Per germline, CDR1 MNHNY and CDR2 SVGAGI (reference sequence). This CDR3 contains 18 residues. Germline trimming cut 0 bases from V and 5 bases from J; bases unmatched to any gene: 9. The lymph nodes were axillary draining lymph nodes from breast cancer patients. Material for sequencing was axillary lymph node tissue. The sequence was collected from a female donor with breast cancer. Some clones in this sample may be carry-over from other donors' samples. This chain links TRBV6-6 with TRBJ2-2, with TRBD1 matching 10 bases. The CDR3 nucleotides are TGTGCCAGCAGTTACTCGAGGGGACAGGGGTCGGGTACCGGGGAGCTGTTTTTT. Translated: CASSYSRGQGSGTGELFF.